The rows below give T cell receptor beta chains drawn from one sample of a study of cytomegalovirus exposure and HLA in healthy donors. Generated by immunoSEQ multiplex PCR, the TCRdb table keeps only in-frame clones and is missing some. The sample records some 240,000 clones, around nine tenths being singletons. Sample: PBMCs. Every receptor here comes from a woman aged 18-29 years in good health and CMV-seropositive. Each CDR3 is given with its conserved first and last residue. The D gene is left open where the match is weak. Clone size is given for some rows only: seen once, a few or many times, or a class if the clone is expanded.

TGTGCCAGCAGTTTATTCGGACAGAGCTATGGCTACACCTTC CASSLFGQSYGYTF . TRBV27 . TRBJ1-2
TGTGCCAGCAGCCAAGGACAGGGTTATGGCTACACCTTC CASSQGQGYGYTF TRBD1 TRBV14 . TRBJ1-2
TGTGCCTGGAGTTACAGGGGGGTTCAGCCCCAGCATTTT CAWSYRGVQPQHF TRBD1 TRBV30 . TRBJ1-5
TGCGCCAGCAGTTCCTTCACGGGGATCACGTCCTACAATGAGCAGTTCTTC CASSSFTGITSYNEQFF . TRBV5-1 . TRBJ2-1
TGTGCCTGGAGTGTACCTGGGGCTGGACAGCCCCAGCATTTT CAWSVPGAGQPQHF . TRBV30 . TRBJ1-5
TGTGCCAGCAGCACTCGACCGACAGGGAGCTCCTACAATGAGCAGTTCTTC CASSTRPTGSSYNEQFF TRBD1 TRBV9 . TRBJ2-1
TGTGCCAGCAGCCTATACCGTGGGGGGGAGTGGTTTGCGTTCTTC CASSLYRGGEWFAFF TRBD2 TRBV6-5 . TRBJ2-1
TGTGCCAGTAGCGTGACAGGGGGTGGGTACAATGAGCAGTTCTTC CASSVTGGGYNEQFF TRBD1 TRBV19 few TRBJ2-1
TGTGCCAGCACCAAAACAGGGTCCCTATACGAGCAGTACTTC CASTKTGSLYEQYF . TRBV6-5 . TRBJ2-7
TGTGCCAGCAGTGAGGTTCTCCCGGGACAGGGCCATCAGCCCCAGCATTTT CASSEVLPGQGHQPQHF TRBD1 TRBV2 few TRBJ1-5
TGTGCCAGCAGCGAGGGGACAGGCAATCAGCCCCAGCATTTT CASSEGTGNQPQHF TRBD1 TRBV9 . TRBJ1-5
TGTGCCAGCAGCTTATGGAGCCGGGACAGAGACGAGCAGTACTTC CASSLWSRDRDEQYF TRBD1 TRBV7-9 . TRBJ2-7
TGTGCCAGCAGTTTATACAAGGGGGCCGATTACAATGAGCAGTTCTTC CASSLYKGADYNEQFF TRBD1 TRBV27 . TRBJ2-1
TGCAGTGCTGGACAGGGGTACGAGCAGTACTTC CSAGQGYEQYF TRBD1 TRBV20-1 . TRBJ2-7
TGTGCCTGGAGCCTGGGAGGGGTGTTCGGGGAGCTGTTTTTT CAWSLGGVFGELFF TRBD2 TRBV30 . TRBJ2-2
TGCGCCAGCAGTGAATCAAGAGGAGCTCGCGAGACCCAGTACTTC CASSESRGARETQYF . TRBV10-1 . TRBJ2-5
TGTGCCTGGAGTGTACTAGGACTAGCGGGAGGGCCGGGTTCCTACAATGAGCAGTTCTTC CAWSVLGLAGGPGSYNEQFF TRBD2 TRBV30 . TRBJ2-1
TGTGCCAGCAGCTTGAAGGGACTAGTGTCGACTCATGAGCAGTTCTTC CASSLKGLVSTHEQFF TRBD2 TRBV5-6 . TRBJ2-1
TGTGCCAGCCGGACTAGGGGCAATGAGCAGTTCTTC CASRTRGNEQFF TRBD2 TRBV27 . TRBJ2-1
TGTGCCGAGGGCTACTCCAATGAGCAGTTCTTC CAEGYSNEQFF . TRBV2 . TRBJ2-1
TGTGCCAGCAGAGTCGGGGAGCCCGGGGTTGAAGCTTTCTTT CASRVGEPGVEAFF . TRBV6-5 . TRBJ1-1
TGCGCCAGCAGCTGGACCGGGACTAGCGGGCTCGGGGCATACACAGATACGCAGTATTTT CASSWTGTSGLGAYTDTQYF TRBD2 TRBV5-1 . TRBJ2-3
TGTGCCTGGAGACCCGGTGGGGGGAGGGCCGGGACGCAGTATTTT CAWRPGGGRAGTQYF TRBD2 TRBV30 . TRBJ2-3
TGTGCCAGCAGGAAAGACAGGAGCTCCTACAATGAGCAGTTCTTC CASRKDRSSYNEQFF . TRBV6-5 . TRBJ2-1
TGTGCCAGCAGTTCGATTACCCGACAGGGTTCCTACGAGCAGTACTTC CASSSITRQGSYEQYF TRBD1 TRBV6-6 once TRBJ2-7
TGTGCCAGCTCACAATCTAGCTCTGGGGCCAACGTCCTGACTTTC CASSQSSSGANVLTF . TRBV18 . TRBJ2-6
TGTGCCAGCAGCTTGGGACAGGGGGCTACAGATACGCAGTATTTT CASSLGQGATDTQYF TRBD1 TRBV5-6 . TRBJ2-3
TGTGCCAGCTCACCCCTCAAGCTATCCACTCGGTACGAGCAGTACTTC CASSPLKLSTRYEQYF . TRBV18 . TRBJ2-7
TGCAGCGTATGCCCCCAGGGTTCCTACGAGCAGTACTTC CSVCPQGSYEQYF . TRBV29-1 . TRBJ2-7
TGCAGCGTTGTTCTCGGGAGGGCCGTGGCCTACAATGAGCAGTTCTTC CSVVLGRAVAYNEQFF TRBD2 TRBV29-1 few TRBJ2-1
TGTGCCAGCAGTTTCGCAGGGGCGAACACCGGGGAGCTGTTTTTT CASSFAGANTGELFF . TRBV27 . TRBJ2-2
TGTGCCAGCAGTTACCTAGGCGGAGGCAAGCAGCCCCAGCATTTT CASSYLGGGKQPQHF . TRBV6-5 . TRBJ1-5
TGCGCCAGCAGTCACAACGAAAATGAGCAGTTCTTC CASSHNENEQFF . TRBV10-1 few TRBJ2-1
TGTGCCAGCAGCGAACCCCGGACAGGGAGTAGCAATCAGCCCCAGCATTTT CASSEPRTGSSNQPQHF TRBD1 TRBV6-1 . TRBJ1-5
TGCGCCAGCAGCTCGGGACAGGGACTCTCCTACGAGCAGTACTTC CASSSGQGLSYEQYF TRBD1 TRBV5-1 . TRBJ2-7
TGCAGTGCTAGATCACACTACGAGCAGTACTTC CSARSHYEQYF . TRBV20-1 few TRBJ2-7
TGCAGCGTTCTATCCCTAGCTGCTACCTACGAGCAGTACTTC CSVLSLAATYEQYF . TRBV29-1 . TRBJ2-7
TGTGCCAGCAGGCTACAGAGACGGCCCGAGCAGTACTTC CASRLQRRPEQYF . TRBV28 . TRBJ2-7
TGCAGCGTAGTCGGGGACTCCGCCTACGAGCAGTACTTC CSVVGDSAYEQYF . TRBV29-1 once TRBJ2-7
TGCGCCAGCAGCTTGGGTTTATACAATGAGCAGTTCTTC CASSLGLYNEQFF . TRBV5-1 . TRBJ2-1
TGTGCCAGTAGGATCTCGCTTTGGGGGGTTAACACTGAAGCTTTCTTT CASRISLWGVNTEAFF . TRBV19 . TRBJ1-1
TGTGCCAGCAGTTCACCGGGATCCGGGAACACTGAAGCTTTCTTT CASSSPGSGNTEAFF . TRBV28 . TRBJ1-1
TGTGCCAGCAGCTTAGTGGTCTCTAGCGGGAACACCGGGGAGCTGTTTTTT CASSLVVSSGNTGELFF TRBD2 TRBV7-9 few TRBJ2-2
TGTGCCAGCAGCTCCGGGACAGGAGCCCGCGAGCAGTACTTC CASSSGTGAREQYF TRBD1 TRBV5-4 . TRBJ2-7
TGTGCCAGCAGTTTAGTTACCGGGACAGGGATATCGTCGGGGTATGGCTACACCTTC CASSLVTGTGISSGYGYTF TRBD1 TRBV28 . TRBJ1-2
TGTGCCAGCAGTTTAAACCCAGGGCTGGGAAACACCATATATTTT CASSLNPGLGNTIYF . TRBV27 . TRBJ1-3
TGCGCCAGCAGTGAGACTAGCGGGAGGGGGAATGAGCAGTTCTTC CASSETSGRGNEQFF TRBD2 TRBV10-2 . TRBJ2-1
TGTGCCAGCAGTCCCACAGGGACCTACGACACCGGGGAGCTGTTTTTT CASSPTGTYDTGELFF . TRBV27 . TRBJ2-2
TGTGCCAGCAGTGGGACTTCTGGAAACACCATATATTTT CASSGTSGNTIYF . TRBV2 . TRBJ1-3
TGTGCCTGGAGTGGGGGCGGCTACACCTTC CAWSGGGYTF . TRBV30 . TRBJ1-2
TGTGCCAGCACCGACAGGGTTAGGACTGAAGCTTTCTTT CASTDRVRTEAFF TRBD1 TRBV10-3 . TRBJ1-1
TGCGCCAGCAGCTTTTCCGGACAGGGGGCTCGAGATACGCAGTATTTT CASSFSGQGARDTQYF TRBD1 TRBV5-1 . TRBJ2-3
TGTGCCAGCAGCGACCGGACTAGCGGGGGGGTTGGGACCTACAATGAGCAGTTCTTC CASSDRTSGGVGTYNEQFF TRBD2 TRBV11-1 . TRBJ2-1
TGTGCCATCAGTGAGTCGGTGGGCAACACCATATATTTT CAISESVGNTIYF . TRBV10-3 once TRBJ1-3
TGCAGCGTTGGGTACGGACTAGCGGGAGACAGCGAGCAGTACTTC CSVGYGLAGDSEQYF TRBD2 TRBV29-1 . TRBJ2-7
TGCGCCAGCAGCCAACGGGACTTGGAGAGATACGAGCAGTACTTC CASSQRDLERYEQYF . TRBV4-1 . TRBJ2-7
TGTGCCAGCAGGCTATCCAGGGGTGAAGCTTTCTTT CASRLSRGEAFF . TRBV6-5 . TRBJ1-1
TGCGCCAGCAGCCCGACGTCCCCTTTCGGGGAACGGGGCTACACCTTC CASSPTSPFGERGYTF . TRBV5-1 . TRBJ1-2
TGTGCCAGCAGTTTCTCAGGAAGGTACTACGAGCAGTACTTC CASSFSGRYYEQYF . TRBV27 once TRBJ2-7
TGTGCCAGTAGTCCACCTCCCCAGGGGGCGGTTGACGAGCAGTACTTC CASSPPPQGAVDEQYF TRBD1 TRBV19 . TRBJ2-7